This T cell receptor (beta chain) was recovered during a study of T cells in Graves' hyperthyroidism and ophthalmopathy. Overall study context: The blood sample was taken at first diagnosis, before treatment began. Study observations and caveats: Most clonotypes that expanded in the thyroid above 0.001 also showed up in blood.

The CDR3 regions of TCR beta were amplified from RNA transcripts. The primer set for the first-round RT-PCR of the TCR CDR3 was HTBI. TCRdb processed the multiplex PCR reads anew with MiXCR; each CDR3 protein has one entry. The sample has 240,000 or so distinct CDR3 sequences; roughly 17% are singletons. Comment on this clonotype: The target antigen is unknown.

This CDR3 region has 14 residues. Germline V lookup: CDR1 SGHNT, CDR2 YYREEE (reference sequence). The V gene end was trimmed by 4 bases and the J gene end by 4 bases; junction bases not matched to a gene: 6. With duration under 3 months, ophthalmopathy was active: Clinical Activity Score at least 3, NOSPECS at least 4. Orbital computed tomography, thyroid ultrasound, serum thyroxine and TRAb, and clinical symptoms together informed the diagnoses. Sequencing input: blood. The chain employs TRBV5-4 and TRBJ1-1; 8 bases agree with TRBD1. The clonotype was recovered from a woman aged 18-29 years with Graves' ophthalmopathy. The chain's CDR3 is CASSRTGPGTEAFF. The CDR3 DNA is TGTGCCAGCAGCCGGACAGGGCCGGGCACTGAAGCTTTCTTT.